This TCR beta chain came from a study of T cell responses to AZD1222 COVID-19 vaccine. Study-level findings and limits: Clonal diversity may have been underestimated, and the donors were mostly white British, with more females than males.

Data came from immunoSEQ multiplex PCR; TCRdb stores just in-frame clones and leaves some out. The data contain 240,000 or so clones, 85% to 95% of them seen just once; the ten biggest clones take up around 0.57%. Germline CDR1 is MNHEY and CDR2 is SVGAGI. Trimming removed 6 bases at V and 6 bases at J, with 18 bases between. This CDR3 is 14 amino acids long. On this clone: Antigen: not known.

The chain recombines TRBV6-5 with TRBJ2-7; D may match TRBD1 or TRBD2 (5 bases each). The source was peripheral blood, collected on day 0 of AZD1222 vaccination. This sequence was found in an adult in good health. CDR3 sequence reads: CASSSLWGPPEQYF. CDR3 sequence (DNA): TGTGCCAGCAGCTCCCTATGGGGACCGCCCGAGCAGTACTTC.